This TCR beta chain was identified during a study of cytomegalovirus exposure and HLA in healthy donors. Study information: An analysis done earlier identified 100 million to 140 million unique TCR beta sequences from about 179 million T cells.

This clone occurred once. The antigen remains undetermined. This PCR relied on a set of 60 Vbeta primers and 13 Jbeta primers. This table comes from immunoSEQ multiplex PCR, and its TCRdb copy is limited to in-frame clones, with some not included. The repertoire holds approximately 100,000 clones, with roughly 70% as singletons. Study-wide results and caveats: A further, later analysis showed that HLA-associated TCR beta chains (compared with equally common others) were more clonally expanded. In vitro, a few CMV-associated chains proved specific for CMV antigens.

J lost 3 bases, V lost 6 bases, and 3 bases had no gene match. Germline assignment: CDR1 MNHEY and CDR2 SMNVEV (reference sequence). This CDR3 region has 13 residues. The chain uses TRBV27 and TRBJ2-7; 9 nucleotides line up with TRBD2. The source material was PBMCs. The receptor comes from a man aged 35 to 55 in good health and CMV-seropositive. CDR3 sequence (DNA): TGTGCCAGCAGACTAGCGGGTGTCTACGAGCAGTACTTC. This encodes CASRLAGVYEQYF.